One sample yielded the 6 T cell receptor beta chains listed below, sequenced in a study of T cell changes during pregnancy in multiple sclerosis. TCRdb's table, derived via immunoSEQ multiplex PCR, lists solely in-frame clones and lacks some. The repertoire holds around 95,000 clones, with around 94% as singletons. Material: peripheral blood, obtained after pregnancy. Receptors originate from a female donor in good health, enrolled as a control in a pregnancy study.

The chain uses TRBV19 and TRBJ2-1, with a possible D match to TRBD2 (5 bases). Germline assignment: CDR1 LNHDA and CDR2 SQIVND (reference sequence). Trimming took off 10 bases at V and 7 bases at J, with 8 bases between the two ends. The CDR3 sequence is 10 residues long. CDR3 DNA sequence: TGTGCCACCCGGGGAAATGAGCAGTTCTTC. It is translated as CATRGNEQFF.

The chain recombines TRBV28 with TRBJ2-5; 10 positions agree with TRBD1. Germline CDR1 MDHEN, CDR2 SYDVKM. CDR3 length equals 16 residues. The trim removed 5 bases at V and 2 bases at J, leaving 8 bases unmatched. CDR3 region: CASSDTGTGVQETQYF. CDR3 nucleotides: TGTGCCAGCAGTGACACCGGGACAGGGGTACAAGAGACCCAGTACTTC.

V is TRBV6-5 and J is TRBJ2-2; a weak D match, TRBD2 (5 bases). This CDR3 contains 15 residues. Germline CDR1 MNHEY, CDR2 SVGAGI. V shed 7 bases and J shed 4 bases, with 16 bases lying between them. CDR3 nucleotide sequence: TGTGCCAGCACTCCATCTGGAGGCAGCACCGGGGAGCTGTTTTTT. It yields the protein CASTPSGGSTGELFF.

The rearrangement uses TRBV18 and TRBJ1-1, with D tentatively TRBD1 (5 bases). V lost 6 bases, J lost 1 base, and 12 bases lay in between. Germline V gene sequence: CDR1 KGHSH, CDR2 LQKENI. The CDR3 length is 14 residues. CDR3 protein: CASSPSGGNTEAFF. CDR3 nucleotides: TGTGCCAGCTCGCCCTCGGGGGGGAACACTGAAGCTTTCTTT.

The V call is TRBV10-3, the J call TRBJ1-2, with a weak D call TRBD1 (6 bases). Germline-derived CDR1 and CDR2 are ENHRY and SYGVKD. V lost 0 bases, J lost 6 bases, and 11 bases lay in between. There are 14 residues in the CDR3. Here the CDR3 reads CAISESKAGDGYTF. Here the CDR3 DNA reads TGTGCCATCAGTGAGTCGAAGGCAGGGGATGGCTACACCTTC.

The V and J genes are TRBV5-1 and TRBJ1-4; 9 bases line up with TRBD1. Losses at the gene ends were 4 bases for V and 2 bases for J; bases not matched to a gene: 6. CDR3 size: 16 residues. Germline V gives CDR1 SGHRS, CDR2 YFSETQ. CDR3 nucleotide sequence: TGCGCCAGCAGCAGGGGACAGGGAGGGACTAATGAAAAACTGTTTTTT. This codes for CASSRGQGGTNEKLFF. The variable domain in full, completed from reference TRBV5-1 and TRBJ1-4, reads KAGVTQTPRYLIKTRGQQVTLSCSPISGHRSVSWYQQTPGQGLQFLFEYFSETQRNKGNFPGRFSGRQFSNSRSEMNVSTLELGDSALYLCASSRGQGGTNEKLFFGSGTQLSVL.